Shown below are 18 T cell receptor beta chains from a single sample sequenced in a study of blood T cell repertoires in COVID-19. Assay used: immunoSEQ multiplex PCR; TCRdb lists only in-frame clones, some missing. The sample carries about 150,000 clones, about four fifths recorded once. The source material was peripheral blood. The receptors derive from a man in his sixties or seventies with active or convalescent COVID-19.

The chain employs TRBV29-1 and TRBJ1-1; no clear D. The germline CDR1 and CDR2 sequences are SQVTM and ANQGSEA. The CDR3 is made up of 11 amino acids. DNA of the CDR3: TGCACGGGGAGCCTCGACACTGAAGCTTTCTTT. It encodes CTGSLDTEAFF.

The chain couples TRBV5-6 to TRBJ2-7, with 8 bases aligning to TRBD1. J was trimmed by 2 bases and V by 2 bases; bases with no gene match: 3. Germline CDR1 reads SGHDT; CDR2 reads YYEEEE. The CDR3 covers 14 residues. This CDR3 is CASSLYRGTYEQYF. The CDR3, as DNA: TGTGCCAGCAGCTTATACAGGGGGACCTACGAGCAGTACTTC.

The chain recombines TRBV19 with TRBJ1-1; TRBD1 might be the D (5 bases). CDR1 is LNHDA, CDR2 SQIVND, per germline (reference sequence). The CDR3 consists of 15 residues. The V end lost 9 bases, the J end lost 4 bases, and 21 bases lay between the germline ends. CDR3 in amino acids: CASLSGRAGGTEAFF. The CDR3 nucleotides are TGTGCCAGCCTCTCCGGCAGGGCGGGGGGCACTGAAGCTTTCTTT.

This sequence joins TRBV7-8 and TRBJ2-3; no definite D call. The germline CDR1 and CDR2 sequences are SGHVS and FQNEAQ. This CDR3 has 14 amino acids. V dropped 3 bases and J dropped 0 bases, with 7 bases sitting between them. The CDR3 loop is CASSFEVSTDTQYF. CDR3 bases: TGTGCCAGCAGCTTCGAGGTGAGCACAGATACGCAGTATTTT.

The rearrangement links TRBV5-1 to TRBJ1-6; 9 bases match TRBD1. CDR1 is SGHRS, CDR2 YFSETQ, per germline. Trimming at V came to 4 bases and at J to 9 bases, leaving 5 bases not matched to a gene. This CDR3 is 14 amino acids long. CDR3 sequence reads: CASSTRTGVSPLHF. Here the CDR3 DNA reads TGCGCCAGCAGCACGCGGACAGGGGTTTCACCCCTCCACTTT. The full variable domain, completed using reference TRBV5-1 and TRBJ1-6, is KAGVTQTPRYLIKTRGQQVTLSCSPISGHRSVSWYQQTPGQGLQFLFEYFSETQRNKGNFPGRFSGRQFSNSRSEMNVSTLELGDSALYLCASSTRTGVSPLHFGNGTRLTVT.

The chain employs TRBV6-5 and TRBJ1-5; TRBD1 agrees at 8 bases. Germline V CDR1 and CDR2: MNHEY, SVGAGI. J lost 6 bases, V lost 5 bases, and 3 bases had no gene match. The CDR3 is 13 residues long. CDR3 sequence reads: CASSTDRGQPQHF. CDR3 DNA: TGTGCCAGCAGTACCGACAGGGGTCAGCCCCAGCATTTT.

The J gene is TRBJ2-5, the V gene TRBV5-1; 8 bases map to TRBD1. In germline, CDR1 is SGHRS, CDR2 YFSETQ. The CDR3 totals 13 residues. Losses at the gene ends were 4 bases for V and 6 bases for J; bases not matched to a gene: 5. The CDR3 sequence: CASSPGQGQTQYF. The CDR3 DNA follows: TGCGCCAGCAGCCCAGGACAGGGTCAGACCCAGTACTTC. Full variable domain (missing parts from reference TRBV5-1 and TRBJ2-5): KAGVTQTPRYLIKTRGQQVTLSCSPISGHRSVSWYQQTPGQGLQFLFEYFSETQRNKGNFPGRFSGRQFSNSRSEMNVSTLELGDSALYLCASSPGQGQTQYFGPGTRLLVL.

This clone was seen a single time. CDR3 in amino acids: CASSQVGTGYPPLHF. Written as DNA, the CDR3 is TGTGCCAGCAGCCAAGTAGGGACAGGGTATCCACCCCTCCACTTT. The chain carries TRBV3-1 (or the pseudogene TRBV3-2) and TRBJ1-6, with TRBD1 matching over 9 bases. Germline V lookup: CDR1 LGHDT, CDR2 YNNKEL (reference sequence). The V segment lost 1 base and the J segment 11 bases; nucleotides outside the gene matches: 6. The CDR3 totals 15 residues.

The rearrangement joins TRBV7-8 to TRBJ1-5; D possibly corresponds to TRBD1 (5 bases). The CDR3 runs 16 residues. V lost 0 bases and J lost 4, with 13 bases in between. Germline V gives CDR1 SGHVS, CDR2 FQNEAQ. For the CDR3, the DNA is TGTGCCAGCAGCTTAGCGCGCTGGACAAGTAATCAGCCCCAGCATTTT. Protein product: CASSLARWTSNQPQHF. The whole variable domain, remainder taken from reference TRBV7-8 and TRBJ1-5, is GAGVSQSPRYKVAKRGQDVALRCDPISGHVSLFWYQQALGQGPEFLTYFQNEAQLDKSGLPSDRFFAERPEGSVSTLKIQRTQQEDSAVYLCASSLARWTSNQPQHFGDGTRLSIL.

The chain combines TRBV29-1 with TRBJ2-7; 7 bases are shared with TRBD2. The CDR3 is 13 residues long. Trimming removed 6 bases from V and 6 bases from J; junction bases left unmatched: 11. Germline V lookup: CDR1 SQVTM, CDR2 ANQGSEA. CDR3 region: CSVRTSRGGEQYF. CDR3 DNA: TGCAGCGTGAGAACTAGCCGCGGGGGCGAGCAGTACTTC.

The chain uses TRBV15 and TRBJ1-2; 7 nucleotides agree with TRBD1. The germline V gene encodes CDR1 LNHNV and CDR2 YYDKDF (reference sequence). This CDR3 is 15 amino acids long. Germline trimming cut 1 base from V and 7 bases from J; bases unmatched to any gene: 9. DNA for the CDR3: TGTGCCACCAGCAGAGCAAAAAGGCAGGGGGTTGGCTACACCTTC. It is translated as CATSRAKRQGVGYTF.

Here the CDR3 DNA reads TGTGCCAGCAGCCAAGATCAGGACAGCCCCTATGGCTACACCTTC. It codes for CASSQDQDSPYGYTF. This chain uses TRBV3-1 (or the pseudogene TRBV3-2) with TRBJ1-2; possibly TRBD1 for D (6 bases). Between the trimmed V and J ends, which lost 0 bases and 4 bases, there was a span of 12 bases. CDR3 length: 15 amino acids. Germline CDR1 LGHDT, CDR2 YNNKEL (reference sequence).

The rearrangement joins TRBV4-3 to TRBJ2-3, with 9 bases identical to TRBD1. Germline V gene sequence: CDR1 LGHNA, CDR2 YSLEER. This CDR3 spans 19 amino acids. Trimming removed 0 bases from V and 0 bases from J; junction bases left unmatched: 10. CDR3 region: CASSQDHTWTGASTDTQYF. The CDR3 nucleotides read TGCGCCAGCAGCCAAGATCACACCTGGACAGGGGCTAGCACAGATACGCAGTATTTT.

CDR3 sequence reads: CASSPSPVSRLNYGYTF. The CDR3 nucleotides are TGTGCCAGCTCACCATCTCCCGTGAGCCGCCTAAACTATGGCTACACCTTC. The chain links TRBV18 to TRBJ1-2; D remains ambiguous. Germline V gene lookup returns CDR1 KGHSH and CDR2 LQKENI. The germline V and J ends were trimmed by 2 bases and 2 bases, with 18 bases remaining between them. This CDR3 has 17 residues.

The chain links TRBV4-3 to TRBJ1-6, with 9 bases matching TRBD1. V was pared by 2 bases and J by 14 bases, with 4 bases of the junction left unmatched. The CDR3 has 13 residues. Looked up from germline, CDR1 is LGHNA and CDR2 is YSLEER. The CDR3 protein is CASSQNRGQTLHF. CDR3 DNA: TGCGCCAGCAGCCAAAACAGGGGGCAGACCCTCCACTTT.

The rearrangement joins TRBV29-1 to TRBJ1-1; maybe TRBD1 (5 bases). CDR3 size: 13 residues. V was trimmed by 7 bases and J by 5 bases, leaving 17 bases between them. Per germline, CDR1 SQVTM and CDR2 ANQGSEA. In DNA, the CDR3 is TGCAGCGGACACAGGCTCATACGAACTGAAGCTTTCTTT. It translates to CSGHRLIRTEAFF.

This clone was observed a few times. The chain recombines TRBV9 with TRBJ1-2; no definite D call. Per the germline V gene, CDR1 is SGDLS and CDR2 is YYNGEE. CDR3 size: 14 residues. Trimming took off 0 bases at V and 8 bases at J, with 14 bases between the two ends. For the CDR3, the DNA is TGTGCCAGCAGCGTAGTGCCCCACGAAGCAGGCTACACCTTC. This codes for CASSVVPHEAGYTF.

This sequence joins TRBV28 and TRBJ2-1, with D perhaps TRBD1 (6 bases). Germline loops: CDR1 MDHEN, CDR2 SYDVKM. V was pared by 9 bases and J by 4 bases, with 16 bases between. This CDR3 has 14 amino acids. The chain's CDR3 is CASTRDTTYNEQFF. The DNA for the CDR3 is TGTGCCAGTACCCGGGACACAACTTACAATGAGCAGTTCTTC.